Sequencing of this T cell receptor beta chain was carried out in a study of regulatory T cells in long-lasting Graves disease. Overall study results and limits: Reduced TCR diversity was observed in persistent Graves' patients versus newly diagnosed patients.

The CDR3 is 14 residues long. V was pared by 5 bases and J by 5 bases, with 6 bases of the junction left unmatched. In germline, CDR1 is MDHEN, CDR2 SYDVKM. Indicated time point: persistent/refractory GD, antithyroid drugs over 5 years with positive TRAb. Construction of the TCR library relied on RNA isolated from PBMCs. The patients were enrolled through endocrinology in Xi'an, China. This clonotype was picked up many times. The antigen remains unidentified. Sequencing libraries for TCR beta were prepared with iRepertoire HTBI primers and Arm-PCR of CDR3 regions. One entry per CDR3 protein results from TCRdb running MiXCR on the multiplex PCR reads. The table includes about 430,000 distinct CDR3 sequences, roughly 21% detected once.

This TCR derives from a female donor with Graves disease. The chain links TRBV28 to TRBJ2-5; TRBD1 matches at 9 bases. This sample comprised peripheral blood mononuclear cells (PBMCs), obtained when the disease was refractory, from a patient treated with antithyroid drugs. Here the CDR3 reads CASSHRGQRETQYF. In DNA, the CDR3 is TGTGCCAGCAGTCACAGGGGGCAGCGGGAGACCCAGTACTTC.